The source of this T cell receptor (beta chain) is a study of T cell responses to AZD1222 COVID-19 vaccine. To note about this clone: Its antigen is still unknown.

General study points: Repertoires were obtained only post-peak T cell response. Only six people who got AZD1222 tested seropositive at baseline. The donor group comprised mostly white British people and more females; the analysis possibly underestimated clonal diversity. Targets within unmutated variant regions were reportedly found for nearly half of spike-specific TCRs.

Per germline, CDR1 LGHDT and CDR2 YNNKEL (reference sequence). V was clipped by 5 bases and J by 5 bases; unmatched bases: 10. The CDR3 spans 15 residues. Only in-frame clones appear in the TCRdb table, and some are missing; sequencing was by immunoSEQ multiplex PCR. The repertoire holds approximately 80,000 clones, with 88% as singletons. The receptor comes from an adult in good health. The specimen comprised peripheral blood, sampled on day 0 of MenACWY control vaccination. The chain combines TRBV3-1 (or the pseudogene TRBV3-2) with TRBJ2-7, with TRBD1 matching 9 bases. The CDR3 is CASSNSGTGFHEQYF. CDR3 in DNA: TGTGCCAGCAGCAACTCCGGGACAGGGTTCCACGAGCAGTACTTC.